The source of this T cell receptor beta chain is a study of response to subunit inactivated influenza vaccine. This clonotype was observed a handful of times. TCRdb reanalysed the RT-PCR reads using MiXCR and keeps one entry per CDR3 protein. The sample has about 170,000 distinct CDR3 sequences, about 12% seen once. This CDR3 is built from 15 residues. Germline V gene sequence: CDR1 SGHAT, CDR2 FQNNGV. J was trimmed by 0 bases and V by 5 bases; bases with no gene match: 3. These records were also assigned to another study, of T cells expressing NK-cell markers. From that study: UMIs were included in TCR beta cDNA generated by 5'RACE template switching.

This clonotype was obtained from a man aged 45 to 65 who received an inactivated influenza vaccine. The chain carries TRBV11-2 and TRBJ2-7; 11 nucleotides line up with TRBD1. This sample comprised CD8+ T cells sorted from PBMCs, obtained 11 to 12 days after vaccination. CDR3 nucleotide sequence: TGTGCCAGCAGCCAGGGGACAGGGGGCTCCTACGAGCAGTACTTC. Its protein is CASSQGTGGSYEQYF.